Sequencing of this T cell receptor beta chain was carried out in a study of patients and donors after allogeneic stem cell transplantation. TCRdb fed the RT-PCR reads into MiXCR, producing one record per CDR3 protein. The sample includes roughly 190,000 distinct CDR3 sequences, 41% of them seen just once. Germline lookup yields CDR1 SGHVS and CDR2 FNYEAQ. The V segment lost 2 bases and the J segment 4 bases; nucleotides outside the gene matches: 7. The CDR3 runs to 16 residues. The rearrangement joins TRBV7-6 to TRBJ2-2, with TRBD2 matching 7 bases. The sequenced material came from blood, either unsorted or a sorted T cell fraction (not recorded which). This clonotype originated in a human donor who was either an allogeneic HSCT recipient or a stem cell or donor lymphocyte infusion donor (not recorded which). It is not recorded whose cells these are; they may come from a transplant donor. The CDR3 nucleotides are TGTGCCAGCAGCTTATGGGACCAGCGGGGCACCGGGGAGCTGTTTTTT. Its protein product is CASSLWDQRGTGELFF.